These 14 T cell receptor beta chains share one sample of origin, sequenced in a study of molecular identifiers for immune sequencing clone quantification. One entry per CDR3 protein results from TCRdb running MiXCR on the PCR reads. The data contain 490,000 or so distinct CDR3 sequences, about 22% of them singletons. The specimen sequenced was naive CD8+ T cells from blood, with Jurkat cell RNA spiked in. The subset is: FACS-sorted CD8+CD4-CCR7+CD45RA+ naive T cells. The receptors here all came from a human donor in good health. Some libraries in this study had Jurkat cell RNA spiked in.

This clonotype was seen many times. The chain uses TRBV15 and TRBJ1-1, with a weak D call TRBD1 (5 bases). The CDR3 extends over 13 amino acids. The V end lost 5 bases, the J end lost 5 bases, and 12 bases lay between the germline ends. Germline CDR1 and CDR2: LNHNV and YYDKDF (reference sequence). CDR3: CATSPGRETEAFF. DNA of the CDR3: TGTGCCACCAGCCCAGGGCGGGAAACTGAAGCTTTCTTT.

The chain uses TRBV20-1 and TRBJ2-7; 9 positions agree with TRBD2. Per the germline V gene, CDR1 is DFQATT and CDR2 is SNEGSKA (reference sequence). V lost 3 bases, J lost 3 bases, and 6 bases stayed unmatched. The CDR3 covers 14 residues. CDR3 loop: CSARGGGAYYEQYF. The CDR3 nucleotides read TGCAGTGCTAGGGGCGGGGGGGCATACTACGAGCAGTACTTC.

This clonotype was found once. This may come from a read error, since a much larger clone is one base off. This sequence joins TRBV4-1 and TRBJ2-7, with D unresolved. This CDR3 spans 15 amino acids. V was pared by 1 base and J by 4 bases, with 14 bases between. Germline V gene lookup returns CDR1 MGHRA and CDR2 YSYEKL. The CDR3 spells CASSQGSWSRYEQYF. The CDR3 DNA follows: TGCGCCAGCAGCCAAGGTTCCTGGTCCAGGTACGAGCAGTACTTC.

Regarding this clonotype: A much larger clone lies one base from this, so it may be a read error. The J gene is TRBJ2-1, the V gene TRBV13, with a weak D call TRBD2 (6 bases). Looked up from germline, CDR1 is PRHDT and CDR2 is FYEKMQ (reference sequence). The length of the CDR3 is 16 residues. The CDR3: CVSSPLPGSSYNEQFF. The DNA of the CDR3 is TGTGTCAGCAGCCCTCTGCCCGGGAGCTCCTACAATGAGCAGTTCTTC.

This clonotype was observed a few times. The rearrangement uses TRBV6-2 or TRBV6-3 and TRBJ1-2; 7 nucleotides match TRBD1. This CDR3 contains 14 residues. V trimming: 6 bases; J trimming: 6 bases; junction bases outside the gene matches: 10. The germline V gene encodes CDR1 MNHEY and CDR2 SVGEGT. The CDR3 sequence is CASSPKGGGHGYTF. DNA for the CDR3: TGTGCCAGCAGCCCCAAGGGAGGGGGCCATGGCTACACCTTC.

This clonotype showed up many times. The genes are TRBV5-4 and TRBJ2-7, with 9 nucleotides matching TRBD2. The germline V gene has CDR1 SGHNT and CDR2 YYREEE (reference sequence). The length of the CDR3 is 15 residues. The trim removed 4 bases at V and 3 bases at J, leaving 8 bases unmatched. DNA for the CDR3: TGTGCCAGCAGCCAGCCGACTAGCGGTAGCTACGAGCAGTACTTC. Protein sequence: CASSQPTSGSYEQYF. Together with reference TRBV5-4 and TRBJ2-7, the CDR3 gives the full variable domain: ETGVTQSPTHLIKTRGQQVTLRCSSQSGHNTVSWYQQALGQGPQFIFQYYREEENGRGNFPPRFSGLQFPNYSSELNVNALELDDSALYLCASSQPTSGSYEQYFGPGTRLTVT.

This clonotype was recorded a few times. The J gene is TRBJ1-4, the V gene TRBV18; D uncertain. The germline V gene has CDR1 KGHSH and CDR2 LQKENI. Trimming left V 2 bases short and J 6 bases short, with 13 bases between. The CDR3 loop spans 15 amino acids. The CDR3 bases are TGTGCCAGCTCACCAGTATGGATAACGGATGAAAAACTGTTTTTT. Protein product: CASSPVWITDEKLFF.

This clonotype was seen repeatedly, ten times or more. CDR3 in DNA: TGTGCCAGCAGCTTAACCCAGGGGGATGAGACCCAGTACTTC. This translates into CASSLTQGDETQYF. This chain links TRBV5-4 with TRBJ2-5; the match to TRBD1 covers 7 bases. CDR1 is SGHNT, CDR2 YYREEE, per germline (reference sequence). The CDR3 spans 14 residues. Germline trimming cut 2 bases from V and 5 bases from J; bases unmatched to any gene: 6.

This clonotype occurred many times. The chain couples TRBV12-3 or TRBV12-4 to TRBJ2-6; perhaps D is TRBD1 or TRBD2 (6 bases each). The V end lost 6 bases, the J end lost 5 bases, and 26 bases lay between the germline ends. CDR3 length: 19 amino acids. The CDR3 DNA reads as TGTGCCAGCAGCCCCCCCCGCGGGACGGGACAAGATAGGGCCAACGTCCTGACTTTC. Protein product: CASSPPRGTGQDRANVLTF.

This clonotype came up many times. The chain combines TRBV12-3 or TRBV12-4 with TRBJ2-3; 11 nucleotides align to TRBD2. V dropped 3 bases and J dropped 0; count of bases not matched to a gene: 2. The CDR3 runs to 16 residues. The CDR3 here is CASSFGTSGSTDTQYF. Here the CDR3 DNA reads TGTGCCAGCAGTTTTGGGACTAGCGGAAGCACAGATACGCAGTATTTT.

This clonotype has at least ten counts. The rearrangement links TRBV6-5 to TRBJ2-7; D might be TRBD2 (5 bases). The length of the CDR3 is 15 residues. Between the trimmed V and J ends, which lost 2 bases and 3 bases, there was a span of 14 bases. Germline V gene sequence: CDR1 MNHEY, CDR2 SVGAGI. CDR3 in amino acids: CASSYVGISSYEQYF. The CDR3 nucleotides are TGTGCCAGCAGTTACGTCGGGATATCAAGCTACGAGCAGTACTTC.

This clonotype was seen only a few times. This chain joins TRBV7-9 and TRBJ2-7; possibly TRBD1 or TRBD2 for D (6 bases each). This CDR3 has 16 amino acids. V dropped 5 bases and J dropped 3 bases, with 20 bases sitting between them. Germline CDR1 and CDR2: SEHNR and FQNEAQ (reference sequence). For the CDR3, the DNA is TGTGCCAGCAGCCCCTCTTGGGGGGCCGGGGTCTACGAGCAGTACTTC. Residues: CASSPSWGAGVYEQYF.

The chain joins TRBV11-2 to TRBJ2-3, with 7 bases matching TRBD1. The CDR3 is made up of 15 amino acids. V gave up 1 base and J gave up 3 bases; unmatched junction bases: 4. CDR1 and CDR2 from the germline V gene are SGHAT and FQNNGV. Here the CDR3 reads CASSLGDRPTDTQYF. CDR3 coding DNA: TGTGCCAGCAGCTTAGGGGACAGACCTACAGATACGCAGTATTTT.

Points on this clonotype: At one of its ends the junction is not consistent with the germline gene, which may arise from a read error. This chain joins TRBV30 and TRBJ2-7; 7 bases match TRBD1. Germline CDR1 and CDR2: GTSNPN and SVGIG (reference sequence). This CDR3 has 12 residues. This CDR3 is CAWTRDSYGQYF. CDR3 coding DNA: TGTGCCTGGACCAGGGACAGTTACGGGCAGTACTTC.